By its share, the clone carrying this TCR beta chain is medium-sized. The data are from a study of T and B cells in COVID-19 patients. Multiplex PCR with BIOMED2 TRB-A/B primer pools amplified TRB rearrangements. Each CDR3 protein is one row after TCRdb ran MiXCR on the multiplex PCR reads. The sample holds around 8,400 distinct CDR3 sequences, about 28% seen once. From blood, about 240-500 ng of genomic DNA served as TRB template. This CDR3 spans 13 amino acids. CDR1 SGHNT and CDR2 YYREEE come from the germline V gene (reference sequence). Trimming removed 6 bases at V and 5 bases at J, with 15 bases between.

What was sequenced was blood. This clonotype originated in a human donor who had recovered from COVID-19. This chain uses TRBV5-4 with TRBJ2-7; the D is unclear. Here the CDR3 DNA reads TGTGCCAGCAAGCTTGGCTCCCGGGACGAGCAGTACTTC. Amino acid sequence: CASKLGSRDEQYF. The full variable domain, with the rest looked up from reference TRBV5-4 and TRBJ2-7, is ETGVTQSPTHLIKTRGQQVTLRCSSQSGHNTVSWYQQALGQGPQFIFQYYREEENGRGNFPPRFSGLQFPNYSSELNVNALELDDSALYLCASKLGSRDEQYFGPGTRLTVT.